This TCR beta chain was documented in a study of cytomegalovirus exposure and HLA in healthy donors. The study, taken as a whole, reports: Testing in vitro showed a few CMV-associated chains specific for CMV antigens.

Some clones are missing from TCRdb's copy, which holds only in-frame ones; the method was immunoSEQ multiplex PCR. Of roughly 68,000 clones in the sample, 85% to 90% are singletons; the top ten hold around 1.5%. To note about this clone: Its antigen is not identified.

This sequence originates from a woman aged 18-30 years in good health and CMV-seronegative. The material sequenced was PBMCs.

The CDR3 is CASSLDSRLSYEQYF. Written as DNA, the CDR3 is TGTGCCAGCAGCTTAGACTCCCGCCTCTCCTACGAGCAGTACTTC. This sequence joins TRBV7-2 and TRBJ2-7; no clear D. V was clipped by 1 base and J by 0 bases, with 10 bases between them. CDR1 and CDR2 from the germline V gene are SGHTA and FQGNSA. This CDR3 spans 15 amino acids.